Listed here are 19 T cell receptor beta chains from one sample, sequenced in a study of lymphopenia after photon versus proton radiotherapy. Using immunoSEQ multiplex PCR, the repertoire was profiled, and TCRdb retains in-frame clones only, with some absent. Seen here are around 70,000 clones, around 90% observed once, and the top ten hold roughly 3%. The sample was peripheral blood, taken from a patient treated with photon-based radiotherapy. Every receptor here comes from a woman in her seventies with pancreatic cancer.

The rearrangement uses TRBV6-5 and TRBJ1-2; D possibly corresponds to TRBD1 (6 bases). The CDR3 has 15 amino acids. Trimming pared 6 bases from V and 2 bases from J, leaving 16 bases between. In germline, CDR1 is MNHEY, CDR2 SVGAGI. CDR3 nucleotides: TGTGCCAGCAGGCCCCGGGACACCAAAAACTATGGCTACACCTTC. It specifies CASRPRDTKNYGYTF.

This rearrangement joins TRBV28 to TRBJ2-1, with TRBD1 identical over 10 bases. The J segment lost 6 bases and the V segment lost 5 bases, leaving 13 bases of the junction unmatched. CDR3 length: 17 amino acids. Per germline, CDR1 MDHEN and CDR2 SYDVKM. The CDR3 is CASSLDRFGTGVNEQFF. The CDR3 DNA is TGTGCCAGCAGTCTGGATCGATTCGGGACAGGGGTCAATGAGCAGTTCTTC.

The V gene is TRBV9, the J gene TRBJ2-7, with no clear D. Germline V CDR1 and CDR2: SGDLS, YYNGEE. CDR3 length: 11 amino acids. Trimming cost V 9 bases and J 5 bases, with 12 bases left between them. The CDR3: CAIFTPNEQYF. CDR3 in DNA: TGTGCCATCTTTACCCCTAACGAGCAGTACTTC.

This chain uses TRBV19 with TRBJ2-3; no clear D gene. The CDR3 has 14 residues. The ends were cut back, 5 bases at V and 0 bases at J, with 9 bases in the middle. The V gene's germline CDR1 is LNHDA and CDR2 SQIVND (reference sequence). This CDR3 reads CASSFLTSTDTQYF. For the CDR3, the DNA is TGTGCCAGTAGTTTCCTGACCAGCACAGATACGCAGTATTTT.

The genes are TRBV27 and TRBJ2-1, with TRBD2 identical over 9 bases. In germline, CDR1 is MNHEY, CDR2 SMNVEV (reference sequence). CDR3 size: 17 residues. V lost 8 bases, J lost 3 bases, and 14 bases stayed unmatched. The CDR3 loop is CASEGTTGTSYYNEQFF. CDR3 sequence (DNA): TGTGCCAGCGAAGGAACCACCGGGACTAGCTACTACAATGAGCAGTTCTTC.

This CDR3 is CASSAQGSNQPQHF. The CDR3 DNA reads as TGTGCCAGCAGTGCCCAAGGTAGCAATCAGCCCCAGCATTTT. This chain uses TRBV25-1 with TRBJ1-5; no firm D call. V lost 4 bases to trimming and J lost 0 bases, with 7 bases between them. Germline values: CDR1 MGHDK, CDR2 SYGVNS. The CDR3 is 14 residues long.

CDR3 amino acids: CASSIGQGADEQYF. Written as DNA, the CDR3 is TGTGCCAGTAGTATCGGACAGGGGGCGGACGAGCAGTACTTC. V is TRBV19 and J is TRBJ2-7; 11 nucleotides line up with TRBD1. Unmatched junction bases numbered 3, after V lost 3 bases and J lost 5 bases. The CDR3 has 14 amino acids. CDR1 LNHDA and CDR2 SQIVND come from the germline V gene (reference sequence).

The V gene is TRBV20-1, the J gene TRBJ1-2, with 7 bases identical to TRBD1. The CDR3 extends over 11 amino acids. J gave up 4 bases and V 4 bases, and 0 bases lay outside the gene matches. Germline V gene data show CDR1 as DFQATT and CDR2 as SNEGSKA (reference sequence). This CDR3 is CSANRGYGYTF. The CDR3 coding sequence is TGCAGTGCTAACAGGGGCTATGGCTACACCTTC.

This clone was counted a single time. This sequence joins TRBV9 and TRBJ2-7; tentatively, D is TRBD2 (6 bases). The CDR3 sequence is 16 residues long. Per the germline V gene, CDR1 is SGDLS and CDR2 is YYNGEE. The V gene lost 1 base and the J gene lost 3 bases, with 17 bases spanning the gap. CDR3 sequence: CASSVRSGLNLYEQYF. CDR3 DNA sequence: TGTGCCAGCAGCGTAAGGTCGGGACTCAATCTCTACGAGCAGTACTTC.

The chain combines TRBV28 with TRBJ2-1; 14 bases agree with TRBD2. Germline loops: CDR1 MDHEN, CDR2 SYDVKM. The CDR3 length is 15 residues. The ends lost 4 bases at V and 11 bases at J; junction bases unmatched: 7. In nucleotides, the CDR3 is TGTGCCAGCAGTTCCGGGACTAGCGGGAGAGAGAAGCAGTTCTTC. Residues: CASSSGTSGREKQFF.

CDR3 nucleotide sequence: TGTGCCAGCAGCTTAGGGGCAAGGGGGATGGGAAACACTGAAGCTTTCTTT. This encodes CASSLGARGMGNTEAFF. The chain is built from TRBV5-4 and TRBJ1-1; tentatively, D is TRBD1 (6 bases). The CDR3 consists of 17 residues. The V end was cut by 2 bases, the J end by 2 bases, with 19 bases between. The V gene's germline CDR1 is SGHNT and CDR2 YYREEE (reference sequence).

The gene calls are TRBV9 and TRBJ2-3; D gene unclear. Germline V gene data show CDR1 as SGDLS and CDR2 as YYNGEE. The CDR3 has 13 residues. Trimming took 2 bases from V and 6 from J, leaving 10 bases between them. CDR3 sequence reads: CASSVARRDTQYF. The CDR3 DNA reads TGTGCCAGCAGCGTGGCCCGCAGGGATACGCAGTATTTT. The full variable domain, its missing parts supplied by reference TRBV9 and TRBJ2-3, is DSGVTQTPKHLITATGQRVTLRCSPRSGDLSVYWYQQSLDQGLQFLIQYYNGEERAKGNILERFSAQQFPDLHSELNLSSLELGDSALYFCASSVARRDTQYFGPGTRLTVL.

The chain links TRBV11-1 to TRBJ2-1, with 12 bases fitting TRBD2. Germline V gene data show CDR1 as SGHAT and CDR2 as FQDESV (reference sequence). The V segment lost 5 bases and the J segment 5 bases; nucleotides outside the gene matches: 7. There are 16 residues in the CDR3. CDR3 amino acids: CASSTRTSGTNNEQFF. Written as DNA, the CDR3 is TGTGCCAGCAGCACCCGGACTAGCGGGACTAACAATGAGCAGTTCTTC.

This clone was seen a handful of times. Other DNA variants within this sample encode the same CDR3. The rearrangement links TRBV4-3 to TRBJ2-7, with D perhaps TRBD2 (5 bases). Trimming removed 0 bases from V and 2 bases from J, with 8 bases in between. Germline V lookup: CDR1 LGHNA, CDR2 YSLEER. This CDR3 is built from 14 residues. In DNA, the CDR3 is TGCGCCAGCAGCCAAGATCGGGGTACCTACGAGCAGTACTTC. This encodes CASSQDRGTYEQYF.

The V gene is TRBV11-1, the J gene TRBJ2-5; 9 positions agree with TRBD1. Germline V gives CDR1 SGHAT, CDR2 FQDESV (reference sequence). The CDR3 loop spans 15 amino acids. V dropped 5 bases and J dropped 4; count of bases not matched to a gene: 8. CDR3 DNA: TGTGCCAGCAGCCGGGACACAGGGGGCGCAGAGACCCAGTACTTC. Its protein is CASSRDTGGAETQYF.

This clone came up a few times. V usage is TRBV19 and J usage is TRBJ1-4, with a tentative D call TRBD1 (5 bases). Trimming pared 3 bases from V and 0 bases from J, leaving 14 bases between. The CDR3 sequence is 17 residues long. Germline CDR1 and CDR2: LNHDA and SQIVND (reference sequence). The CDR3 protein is CASSILSGRTTNEKLFF. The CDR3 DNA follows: TGTGCCAGTAGTATTCTTTCGGGACGGACAACTAATGAAAAACTGTTTTTT.

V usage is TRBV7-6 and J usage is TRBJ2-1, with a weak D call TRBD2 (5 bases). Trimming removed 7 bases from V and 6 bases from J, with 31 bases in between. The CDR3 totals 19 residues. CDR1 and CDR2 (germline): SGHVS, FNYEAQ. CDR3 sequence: CASTSTPTLSVGGSNEQFF. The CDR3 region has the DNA TGTGCCAGCACCTCCACTCCCACACTTTCCGTCGGTGGGAGCAATGAGCAGTTCTTC. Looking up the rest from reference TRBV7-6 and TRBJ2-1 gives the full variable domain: GAGVSQSPRYKVTKRGQDVALRCDPISGHVSLYWYRQALGQGPEFLTYFNYEAQQDKSGLPNDRFSAERPEGSISTLTIQRTEQRDSAMYRCASTSTPTLSVGGSNEQFFGPGTRLTVL.

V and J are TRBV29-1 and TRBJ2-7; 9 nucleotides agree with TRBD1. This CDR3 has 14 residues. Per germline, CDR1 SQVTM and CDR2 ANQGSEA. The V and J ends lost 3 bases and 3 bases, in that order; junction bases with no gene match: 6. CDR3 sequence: CSVDYGTGIYEQYF. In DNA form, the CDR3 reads TGCAGCGTTGACTACGGGACAGGGATCTACGAGCAGTACTTC.

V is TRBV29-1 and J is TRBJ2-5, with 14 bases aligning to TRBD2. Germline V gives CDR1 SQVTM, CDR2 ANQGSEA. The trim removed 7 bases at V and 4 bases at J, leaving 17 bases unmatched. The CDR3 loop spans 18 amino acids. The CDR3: CSAIPYLGLAGEGETQYF. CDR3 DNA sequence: TGCAGCGCCATACCATACCTGGGACTAGCGGGAGAGGGAGAGACCCAGTACTTC.